These 5 T cell receptor beta chains were all obtained from the same sample, sequenced in a study of T cell responses to AZD1222 COVID-19 vaccine (dated by TCRdb to about 2021). Library construction relied on the immunoSEQ multiplex PCR assay. TCRdb took over this immuneACCESS table, retaining in-frame rearrangements with V and J assigned. Such tables are incomplete; in checked studies, under half of the missing clones stem from an unresolved V gene, and the remainder is unexplained. The sample contains about 150,000 clones, approximately 91% of them found a single time. The ten largest clones capture around 1.8% of the sample. The time point tag for this specimen amounts to: about 28 days (+/-7) after the second vaccine dose. Sequencing used peripheral blood, obtained 28 days after the second AZD1222 dose. The source of these receptors is an adult who received the AZD1222 COVID-19 vaccine.

CDR3 residues: CASSLTDNNEKLFF. DNA of the CDR3: TGCGCCAGCAGCTTGACGGATAATAATGAAAAACTGTTTTTT. This chain connects TRBV5-1 to TRBJ1-4, with D hard to call. V lost 1 base and J lost 4, with 8 bases in between. The CDR3 totals 14 residues. Germline CDR1 reads SGHRS; CDR2 reads YFSETQ.

This chain joins TRBV29-1 and TRBJ1-2; D is undetermined. This CDR3 contains 15 residues. With 0 bases removed from V and 4 bases from J, the gap between germline ends came to 15 bases. Germline lookup yields CDR1 SQVTM and CDR2 ANQGSEA. CDR3 DNA sequence: TGCAGCGTTGAAGAGTCGGGCCGACACCGCTATGGCTACACCTTC. Amino acid sequence: CSVEESGRHRYGYTF.

The chain employs TRBV6-5 and TRBJ1-2; maybe TRBD1 (6 bases). The V end was cut by 8 bases, the J end by 9 bases, with 13 bases between. The CDR3 loop spans 11 amino acids. Germline assignment: CDR1 MNHEY and CDR2 SVGAGI. CDR3 sequence: CASGTPWSYTF. The CDR3 region has the DNA TGTGCCAGCGGGACACCCTGGAGCTACACCTTC.

The V call is TRBV6-6, the J call TRBJ1-1, with D tentatively TRBD1 (5 bases). CDR1 MNHNY and CDR2 SVGAGI come from the germline V gene (reference sequence). CDR3 length: 14 residues. The V end lost 2 bases, the J end lost 1 base, and 8 bases lay between the germline ends. CDR3 region: CASSYGGGNTEAFF. The CDR3 bases are TGTGCCAGCAGTTACGGTGGGGGGAACACTGAAGCTTTCTTT.

The V call is TRBV7-3, the J call TRBJ1-4; 7 nucleotides line up with TRBD1. Germline CDR1 is SGHTA and CDR2 is FQGTGA. Losses at the gene ends were 3 bases for V and 4 bases for J; bases not matched to a gene: 5. The CDR3 extends over 15 amino acids. This CDR3 is CASSLGGGINEKLFF. In DNA form, the CDR3 reads TGTGCCAGCAGCTTGGGAGGGGGCATTAATGAAAAACTGTTTTTT.